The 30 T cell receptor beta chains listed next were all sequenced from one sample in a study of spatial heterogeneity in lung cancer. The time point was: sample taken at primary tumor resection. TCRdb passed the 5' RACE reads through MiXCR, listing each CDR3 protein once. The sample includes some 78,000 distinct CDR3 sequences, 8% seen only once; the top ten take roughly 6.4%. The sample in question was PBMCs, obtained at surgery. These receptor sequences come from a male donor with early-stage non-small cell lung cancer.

The CDR3 coding sequence is TGCGCCAGCAGCTGGACAGGGATGAACACTGAAGCTTTCTTT. Amino acids: CASSWTGMNTEAFF. The V gene is TRBV5-1, the J gene TRBJ1-1, with 8 positions matching TRBD1. In germline, CDR1 is SGHRS, CDR2 YFSETQ. CDR3 length equals 14 residues. The J segment lost 0 bases and the V segment lost 3 bases, leaving 1 base of the junction unmatched.

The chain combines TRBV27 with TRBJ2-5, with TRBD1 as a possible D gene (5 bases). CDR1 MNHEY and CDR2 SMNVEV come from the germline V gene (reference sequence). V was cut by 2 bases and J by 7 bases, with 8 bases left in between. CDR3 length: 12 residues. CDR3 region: CASSLEGVTQYF. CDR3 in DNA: TGTGCCAGCAGTTTAGAAGGGGTGACCCAGTACTTC.

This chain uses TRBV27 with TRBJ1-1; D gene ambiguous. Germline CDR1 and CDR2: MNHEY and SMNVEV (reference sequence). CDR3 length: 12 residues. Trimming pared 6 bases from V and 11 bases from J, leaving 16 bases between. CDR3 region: CASSLPEGGAFF. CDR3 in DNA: TGTGCCAGCAGCCTACCAGAGGGCGGTGCTTTCTTT.

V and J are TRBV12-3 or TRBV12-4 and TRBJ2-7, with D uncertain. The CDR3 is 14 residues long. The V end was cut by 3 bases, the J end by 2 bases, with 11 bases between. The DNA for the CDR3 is TGTGCCAGCAGTTTCAGCGAGAAGACCTACGAGCAGTACTTC. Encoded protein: CASSFSEKTYEQYF.

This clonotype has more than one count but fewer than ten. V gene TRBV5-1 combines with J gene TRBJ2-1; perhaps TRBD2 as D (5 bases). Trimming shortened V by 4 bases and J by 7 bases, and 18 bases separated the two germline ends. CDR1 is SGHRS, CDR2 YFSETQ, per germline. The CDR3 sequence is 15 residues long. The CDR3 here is CASSPLEPGINEQFF. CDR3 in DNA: TGCGCCAGCAGCCCCCTCGAACCCGGGATTAATGAGCAGTTCTTC.

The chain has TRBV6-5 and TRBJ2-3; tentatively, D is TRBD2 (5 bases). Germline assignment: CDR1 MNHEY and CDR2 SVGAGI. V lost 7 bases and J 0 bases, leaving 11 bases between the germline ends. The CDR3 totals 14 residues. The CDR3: CASNGIASTDTQYF. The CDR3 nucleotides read TGTGCCAGCAACGGGATCGCTAGCACAGATACGCAGTATTTT.

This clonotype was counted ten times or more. The chain's CDR3 is CASSRSQTVQLAKNIQYF. The CDR3 DNA is TGTGCCAGCAGCCGAAGCCAGACAGTTCAACTAGCCAAAAACATTCAGTACTTC. The chain couples TRBV3-1 to TRBJ2-4; D is perhaps TRBD1 (5 bases). CDR1 and CDR2 from the germline V gene are LGHDT and YNNKEL (reference sequence). The CDR3 loop spans 18 amino acids. V was shortened by 4 bases and J by 0 bases, with 19 bases between the two germline ends.

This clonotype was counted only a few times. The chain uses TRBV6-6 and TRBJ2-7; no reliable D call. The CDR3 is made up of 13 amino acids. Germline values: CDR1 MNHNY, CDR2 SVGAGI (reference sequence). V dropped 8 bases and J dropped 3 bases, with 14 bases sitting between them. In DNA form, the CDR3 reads TGTGCCAGCTACCGAGGAGCAGGCTACGAGCAGTACTTC. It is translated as CASYRGAGYEQYF.

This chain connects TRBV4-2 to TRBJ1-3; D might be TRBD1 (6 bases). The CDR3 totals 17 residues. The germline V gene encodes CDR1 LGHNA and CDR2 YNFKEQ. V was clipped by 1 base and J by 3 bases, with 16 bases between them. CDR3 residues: CASSQVPRGEDGNTIYF. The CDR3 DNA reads TGTGCCAGCAGCCAAGTCCCGAGGGGGGAAGATGGAAACACCATATATTTT.

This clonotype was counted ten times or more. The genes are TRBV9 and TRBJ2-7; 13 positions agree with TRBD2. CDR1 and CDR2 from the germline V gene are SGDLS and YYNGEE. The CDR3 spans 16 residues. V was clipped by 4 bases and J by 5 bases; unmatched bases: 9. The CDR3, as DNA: TGTGCCAGCAGCCCTCGGACTAGCGGGAGTTTAAACGAGCAGTACTTC. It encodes CASSPRTSGSLNEQYF.

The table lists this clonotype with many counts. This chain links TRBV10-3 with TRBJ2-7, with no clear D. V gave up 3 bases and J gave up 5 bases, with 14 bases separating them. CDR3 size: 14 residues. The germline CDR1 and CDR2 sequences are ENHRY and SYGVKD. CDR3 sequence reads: CAISEGPAAHEQYF. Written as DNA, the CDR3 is TGTGCCATCAGTGAAGGGCCCGCGGCCCACGAGCAGTACTTC.

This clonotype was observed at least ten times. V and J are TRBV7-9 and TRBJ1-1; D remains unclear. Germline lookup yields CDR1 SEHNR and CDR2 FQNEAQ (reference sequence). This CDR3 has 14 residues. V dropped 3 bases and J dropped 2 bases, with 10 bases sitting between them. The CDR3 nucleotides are TGTGCCAGCAGCTTTCTAGTGGACAACACTGAAGCTTTCTTT. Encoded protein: CASSFLVDNTEAFF.

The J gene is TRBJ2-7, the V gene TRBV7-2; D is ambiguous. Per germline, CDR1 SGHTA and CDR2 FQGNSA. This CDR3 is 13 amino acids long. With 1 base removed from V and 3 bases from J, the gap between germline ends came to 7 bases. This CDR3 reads CASSLVPSYEQYF. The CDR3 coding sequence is TGTGCCAGCAGCTTAGTACCTAGCTACGAGCAGTACTTC.

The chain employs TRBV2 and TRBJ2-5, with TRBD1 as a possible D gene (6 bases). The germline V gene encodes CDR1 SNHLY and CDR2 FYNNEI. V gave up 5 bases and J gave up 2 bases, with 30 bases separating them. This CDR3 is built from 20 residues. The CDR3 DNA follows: TGTGCCAGCAGTACACTCCGGACAGATTCCCCGAGTTTTGGACAAGAGACCCAGTACTTC. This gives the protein CASSTLRTDSPSFGQETQYF.

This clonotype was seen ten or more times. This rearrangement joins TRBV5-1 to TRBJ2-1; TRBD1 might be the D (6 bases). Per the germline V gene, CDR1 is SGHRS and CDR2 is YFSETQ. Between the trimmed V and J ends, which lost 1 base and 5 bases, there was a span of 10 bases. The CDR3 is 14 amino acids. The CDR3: CASSLLTGNNEQFF. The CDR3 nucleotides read TGCGCCAGCAGCTTGTTGACAGGTAACAATGAGCAGTTCTTC.

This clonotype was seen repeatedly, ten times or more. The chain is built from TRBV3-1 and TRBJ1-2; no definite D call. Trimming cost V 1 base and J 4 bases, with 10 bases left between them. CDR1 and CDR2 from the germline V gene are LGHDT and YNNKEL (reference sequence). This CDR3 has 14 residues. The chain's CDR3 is CASSQGPRGYGYTF. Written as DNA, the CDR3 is TGTGCCAGCAGCCAAGGACCCCGGGGCTATGGCTACACCTTC.

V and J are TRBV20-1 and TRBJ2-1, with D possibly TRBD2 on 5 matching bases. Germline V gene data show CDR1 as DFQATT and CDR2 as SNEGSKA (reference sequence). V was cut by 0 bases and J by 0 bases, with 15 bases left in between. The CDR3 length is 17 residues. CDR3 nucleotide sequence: TGCAGTGCTAGAGATGCGGCGGGCCGATCCTCCTACAATGAGCAGTTCTTC. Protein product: CSARDAAGRSSYNEQFF.

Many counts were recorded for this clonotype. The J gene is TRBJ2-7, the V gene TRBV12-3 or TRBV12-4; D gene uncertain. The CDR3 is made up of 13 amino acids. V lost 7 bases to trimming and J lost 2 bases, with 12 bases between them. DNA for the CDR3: TGTGCCAGCACCCCCGGGCAGCCCTACGAGCAGTACTTC. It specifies CASTPGQPYEQYF.

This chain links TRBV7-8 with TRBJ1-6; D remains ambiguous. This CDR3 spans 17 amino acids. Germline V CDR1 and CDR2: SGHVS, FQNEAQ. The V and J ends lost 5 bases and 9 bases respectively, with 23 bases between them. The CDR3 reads CASSLGSGYRISSPLHF. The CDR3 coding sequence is TGTGCCAGCAGCCTGGGGTCCGGGTACAGAATAAGTTCACCCCTCCACTTT.

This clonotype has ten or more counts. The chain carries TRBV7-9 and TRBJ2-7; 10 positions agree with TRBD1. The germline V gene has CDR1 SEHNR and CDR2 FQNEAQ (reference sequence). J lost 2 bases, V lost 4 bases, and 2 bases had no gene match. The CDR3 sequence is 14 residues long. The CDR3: CASSSGTGAYEQYF. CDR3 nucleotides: TGTGCCAGCAGCTCCGGGACAGGGGCCTACGAGCAGTACTTC.

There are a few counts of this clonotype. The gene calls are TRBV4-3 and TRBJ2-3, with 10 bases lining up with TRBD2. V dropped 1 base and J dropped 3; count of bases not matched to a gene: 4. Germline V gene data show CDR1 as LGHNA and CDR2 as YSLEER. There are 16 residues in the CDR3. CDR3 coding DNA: TGCGCCAGCAGCCAAGCGGGACTAGCGAAAACAGATACGCAGTATTTT. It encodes CASSQAGLAKTDTQYF.

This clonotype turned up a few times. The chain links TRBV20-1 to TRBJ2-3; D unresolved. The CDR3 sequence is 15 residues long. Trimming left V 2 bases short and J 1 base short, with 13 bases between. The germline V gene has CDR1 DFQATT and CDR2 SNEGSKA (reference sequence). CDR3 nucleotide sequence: TGCAGTGCTAGAAGTTCCCAGCCCGGCACAGATACGCAGTATTTT. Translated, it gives CSARSSQPGTDTQYF.

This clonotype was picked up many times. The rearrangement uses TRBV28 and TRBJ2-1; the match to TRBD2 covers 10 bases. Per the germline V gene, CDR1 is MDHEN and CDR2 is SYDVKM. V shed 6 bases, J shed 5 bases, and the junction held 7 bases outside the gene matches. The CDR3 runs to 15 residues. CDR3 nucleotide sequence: TGTGCCAGCAGCCCAACCGGGACTAGCGACAATGAGCAGTTCTTC. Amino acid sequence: CASSPTGTSDNEQFF.

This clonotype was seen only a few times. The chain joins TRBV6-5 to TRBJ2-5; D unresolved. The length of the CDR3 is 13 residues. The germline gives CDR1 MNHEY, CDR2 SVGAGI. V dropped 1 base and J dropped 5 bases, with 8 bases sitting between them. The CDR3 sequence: CASSYWSRETQYF. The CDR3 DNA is TGTGCCAGCAGTTACTGGAGTAGGGAGACCCAGTACTTC.

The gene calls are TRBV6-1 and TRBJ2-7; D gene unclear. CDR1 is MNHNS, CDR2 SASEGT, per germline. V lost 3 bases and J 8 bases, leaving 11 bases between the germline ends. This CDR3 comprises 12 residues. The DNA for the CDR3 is TGTGCCAGCAGTGAGGTTGGCCACAAGCAGTACTTC. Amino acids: CASSEVGHKQYF.

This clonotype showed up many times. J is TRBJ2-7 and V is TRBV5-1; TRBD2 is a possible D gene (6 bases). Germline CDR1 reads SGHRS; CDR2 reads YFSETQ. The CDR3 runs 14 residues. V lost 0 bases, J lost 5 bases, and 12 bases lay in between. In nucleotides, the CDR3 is TGCGCCAGCAGCTTGGGGGACTCCCAGAACGAGCAGTACTTC. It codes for CASSLGDSQNEQYF.

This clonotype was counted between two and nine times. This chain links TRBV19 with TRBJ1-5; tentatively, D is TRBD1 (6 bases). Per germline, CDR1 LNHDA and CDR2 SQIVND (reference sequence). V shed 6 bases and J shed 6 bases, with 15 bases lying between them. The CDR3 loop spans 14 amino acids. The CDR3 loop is CASRKGEGAQPQHF. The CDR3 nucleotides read TGTGCCAGTAGAAAGGGGGAAGGAGCTCAGCCCCAGCATTTT. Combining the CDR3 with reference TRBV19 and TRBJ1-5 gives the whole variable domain DGGITQSPKYLFRKEGQNVTLSCEQNLNHDAMYWYRQDPGQGLRLIYYSQIVNDFQKGDIAEGYSVSREKKESFPLTVTSAQKNPTAFYLCASRKGEGAQPQHFGDGTRLSIL.

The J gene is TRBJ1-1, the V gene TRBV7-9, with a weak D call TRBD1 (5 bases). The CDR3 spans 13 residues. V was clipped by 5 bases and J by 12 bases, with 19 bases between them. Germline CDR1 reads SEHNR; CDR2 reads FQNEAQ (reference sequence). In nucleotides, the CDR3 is TGTGCCAGCAGCCTCCGGGGCGGAACGGGGACTTTCTTT. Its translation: CASSLRGGTGTFF. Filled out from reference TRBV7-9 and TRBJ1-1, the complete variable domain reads DTGVSQNPRHKITKRGQNVTFRCDPISEHNRLYWYRQTLGQGPEFLTYFQNEAQLEKSRLLSDRFSAERPKGSFSTLEIQRTEQGDSAMYLCASSLRGGTGTFFGQGTRLTVV.

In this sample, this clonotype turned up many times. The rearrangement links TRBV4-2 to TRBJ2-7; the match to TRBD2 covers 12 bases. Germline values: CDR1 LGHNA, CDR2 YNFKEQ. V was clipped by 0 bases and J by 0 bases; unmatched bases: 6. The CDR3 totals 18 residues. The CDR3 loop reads CASSQDPWTSGNSYEQYF. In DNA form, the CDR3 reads TGTGCCAGCAGCCAAGACCCTTGGACTAGCGGGAACTCCTACGAGCAGTACTTC.

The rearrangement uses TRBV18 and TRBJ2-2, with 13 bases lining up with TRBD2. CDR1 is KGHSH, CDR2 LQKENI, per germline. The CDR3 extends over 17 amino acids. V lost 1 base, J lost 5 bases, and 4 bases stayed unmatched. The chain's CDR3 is CASSPLRTSGSTGELFF. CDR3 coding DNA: TGTGCCAGCTCACCACTACGGACTAGCGGGAGTACCGGGGAGCTGTTTTTT.